The TCR beta chain described here comes from a study of OX40 agonist ivuxolimab in advanced cancers. The CDR3 is 15 amino acids. The germline CDR1 and CDR2 sequences are SGHTA and FQGTGA. Trimming shortened V by 5 bases and J by 2 bases, and 15 bases separated the two germline ends. Regarding the study as a whole: The specificity for antigen of the expanded peripheral T cells was not determined.

Note on this clone: Its antigen is as yet unknown.

Using immunoSEQ multiplex PCR, the repertoire was profiled, and TCRdb retains in-frame clones only, with some absent. Among under 50,000 clones, about 86% were seen once, and the ten largest hold 0.38%. This chain joins TRBV7-3 and TRBJ1-1; D is unresolved. This specimen consisted of CD4+ or CD8+ T cells sorted from blood, obtained in a trial of the OX40 agonist ivuxolimab. This clonotype was sampled from an adult with an advanced solid tumor such as melanoma, head and neck, liver or kidney cancer. The CDR3 loop is CASSPQPVGNTEAFF. CDR3 coding DNA: TGTGCCAGCAGCCCCCAGCCGGTGGGAAACACTGAAGCTTTCTTT.